These T cell receptor beta chains were read from a single sample in a study of CD8 T cells in ankylosing spondylitis. MiXCR was run by TCRdb on the 5' RACE reads, yielding one entry per CDR3 protein. The sample has about 220,000 distinct CDR3 sequences; about 6.7% are singletons. The specimen was blood, either unsorted or a sorted T cell fraction (not recorded which). These TCRs come from a male donor with ankylosing spondylitis. The CDR3 runs from the conserved cysteine through the conserved F or W. The D gene is left open where the match is weak. Clone size is given for some rows only: seen once, a few or many times, or a class if the clone is expanded.

J gene	V gene	D gene	clone size	CDR3 protein	CDR3 DNA
TRBJ2-7	TRBV28	-	-	CASSLTGIREQYF	TGTGCCAGCAGTCTAACAGGGATTAGAGAACAGTACTTC
TRBJ2-3	TRBV6-1	-	many	CASSWGTTDTQYF	TGTGCCAGCTCATGGGGGACAACAGATACGCAGTATTTT
TRBJ2-3	TRBV7-8	-	many	CASSFRDGRKSTDTQYF	TGTGCCAGCAGCTTCCGGGACGGGCGAAAGAGCACAGATACGCAGTATTTT
TRBJ1-2	TRBV27	-	many	CASSFSGYYGYTF	TGTGCCAGCAGTTTTTCCGGATACTATGGCTACACCTTC
TRBJ1-2	TRBV27	-	many	CASSPRGRHGYTF	TGTGCCAGCAGCCCCCGGGGGCGACATGGCTACACCTTC
TRBJ1-5	TRBV4-2	TRBD1	few	CASSQGQGKSARKISNQPQHF	TGTGCCAGCAGCCAAGGACAGGGGAAGTCGGCTCGAAAGATTAGCAATCAGCCCCAGCATTTT
TRBJ2-1	TRBV12-3/TRBV12-4	-	many	CASSYAYNEQFF	TGTGCCAGCAGTTACGCCTACAATGAGCAGTTCTTC
TRBJ2-3	TRBV13	TRBD2	many	CASSSASLAGTADTQYF	TGTGCCAGCAGCTCCGCCTCACTAGCGGGAACTGCAGATACGCAGTATTTT
TRBJ2-7	TRBV13	-	many	CASSPGTKEQYF	TGTGCCAGCAGCCCCGGGACAAAGGAGCAGTACTTC
TRBJ1-1	TRBV15	-	many	CATSRVGQGTRNTEAFF	TGTGCCACCAGCAGAGTCGGTCAGGGGACGAGAAACACTGAAGCTTTCTTT
TRBJ2-3	TRBV7-2	-	few	CASSLPRGTDTQYF	TGTGCCAGCAGCTTACCTAGAGGGACAGATACGCAGTATTTT
TRBJ2-7	TRBV7-9	TRBD2	-	CASSPGRGRAYEQYF	TGTGCCAGCAGCCCCGGGCGCGGGAGGGCCTACGAGCAGTACTTC
TRBJ2-5	TRBV9	TRBD2	many	CASSVLAGIQETQYF	TGTGCCAGCAGCGTGCTAGCGGGGATCCAAGAGACCCAGTACTTC
TRBJ2-2	TRBV11-2	TRBD2	few	CASSLASGTNTGELFF	TGTGCCAGCAGCTTGGCTAGCGGGACGAACACCGGGGAGCTGTTTTTT
TRBJ1-1	TRBV28	-	many	CASRQREAFF	TGTGCCAGCAGACAAAGGGAAGCTTTCTTT
TRBJ2-7	TRBV20-1	-	many	CSARDLSGRVDEQYF	TGCAGTGCTAGAGATTTGTCCGGCAGGGTTGATGAGCAGTACTTC
TRBJ1-4	TRBV27	TRBD1	-	CASSFSPGGWEKLFF	TGTGCCAGCAGTTTTAGCCCAGGGGGCTGGGAAAAACTGTTTTTT
TRBJ1-2	TRBV24-1	-	few	CATSDNGNYGYTF	TGTGCCACCAGTGATAACGGGAACTATGGCTACACCTTC
TRBJ2-7	TRBV20-1	TRBD1	-	CSARGPRDRNYEQYF	TGCAGTGCTAGAGGACCCCGGGACAGGAACTACGAGCAGTACTTC
TRBJ2-3	TRBV7-6	-	-	CASSSRRGDTQYF	TGTGCCAGCAGCTCTCGGCGTGGAGATACGCAGTATTTT
TRBJ2-1	TRBV19	-	many	CASSIGGNEQFF	TGTGCCAGTAGTATAGGGGGCAATGAGCAGTTCTTC
TRBJ2-1	TRBV9	-	many	CASSPTGTPRSYNEQFF	TGTGCCAGCAGCCCTACCGGGACACCTAGATCCTACAATGAGCAGTTCTTC
TRBJ2-7	TRBV6-5	TRBD2	many	CASSFRTSGDGFYEQYF	TGTGCCAGCAGTTTCCGGACTAGCGGAGATGGTTTTTACGAGCAGTACTTC
TRBJ1-5	TRBV6-5	-	-	CASSYSPILGQGSNQPQHF	TGTGCCAGCAGTTACAGCCCAATTCTGGGCCAGGGTAGCAATCAGCCCCAGCATTTT
TRBJ2-7	TRBV6-1	-	-	CASKSTDYEQYF	TGTGCCAGCAAATCGACAGACTACGAGCAGTACTTC
TRBJ2-1	TRBV11-2	TRBD2	many	CASSLGRGRVYNEQFF	TGTGCCAGCAGCTTAGGCCGCGGGAGGGTTTACAATGAGCAGTTCTTC
TRBJ1-6	TRBV6-5	-	few	CASSYGGSFSPLHF	TGTGCCAGCAGTTATGGGGGGTCTTTCTCACCCCTCCACTTT
TRBJ2-5	TRBV9	-	-	CASSVGPGFQETQYF	TGTGCCAGCAGCGTAGGTCCGGGGTTTCAAGAGACCCAGTACTTC
TRBJ2-1	TRBV6-2/TRBV6-3	-	many	CASRPGQMNVHEQFF	TGTGCCAGCAGACCTGGACAGATGAACGTCCATGAGCAGTTCTTC
TRBJ2-7	TRBV20-1	TRBD1	many	CSAGGQRVGYEQYF	TGCAGTGCTGGGGGACAGCGAGTGGGCTACGAGCAGTACTTC
TRBJ1-2	TRBV30	-	few	CAWSQGLYGYTF	TGTGCCTGGTCTCAGGGACTCTATGGCTACACCTTC
TRBJ2-1	TRBV18	-	many	CASSPKLGADNEQFF	TGTGCCAGCTCACCAAAGCTTGGCGCTGACAATGAGCAGTTCTTC
TRBJ2-7	TRBV6-2/TRBV6-3	-	few	CASSYSTSPPYEQYF	TGTGCCAGCAGTTACTCGACCAGCCCGCCCTACGAGCAGTACTTC
TRBJ2-7	TRBV5-6	TRBD2	many	CASSAGTSARRQYF	TGTGCCAGCAGCGCCGGGACTAGCGCCCGCCGACAGTACTTC
TRBJ1-2	TRBV27	-	many	CASSQAPMVGYGYTF	TGTGCCAGCAGTCAGGCCCCAATGGTGGGCTATGGCTACACCTTC
TRBJ2-2	TRBV7-9	TRBD2	-	CASSLSGGADGELFF	TGTGCCAGCAGCCTTAGCGGGGGGGCCGACGGGGAGCTGTTTTTT
TRBJ1-4	TRBV4-3	TRBD1	many	CASRGTGDEKLFF	TGCGCCTCCCGGGGGACAGGGGATGAAAAACTGTTTTTT
TRBJ1-6	TRBV5-1	TRBD1	many	CASSLEDRAYNSPLHF	TGCGCCAGCAGCTTGGAAGACAGGGCCTATAATTCACCCCTCCACTTT
TRBJ1-2	TRBV7-8	-	many	CASSLGLTVNYGYTF	TGTGCCAGCAGCTTAGGTCTAACGGTTAACTATGGCTACACCTTC
TRBJ2-1	TRBV4-2	TRBD2	few	CASKAGEVADEQFF	TGTGCCAGCAAAGCGGGAGAGGTGGCAGATGAGCAGTTCTTC
TRBJ1-5	TRBV12-3/TRBV12-4	-	many	CASSLPGRPQHF	TGTGCCAGCAGTTTGCCAGGTCGGCCCCAGCATTTT
TRBJ2-1	TRBV6-2/TRBV6-3	-	many	CASSRDLYGSYNEQFF	TGTGCCAGCAGTAGGGACCTTTATGGCTCCTACAATGAGCAGTTCTTC
TRBJ2-7	TRBV3-1	-	few	CASSQESLGQRASYEQYF	TGTGCCAGCAGCCAAGAGAGTCTGGGGCAGAGGGCCTCCTACGAGCAGTACTTC
TRBJ2-5	TRBV11-2	-	once	CASSSRMARAQETQYF	TGTGCCAGCAGCTCCAGGATGGCGCGAGCACAAGAGACCCAGTACTTC
TRBJ2-7	TRBV4-3	-	many	CASSQDSGLTYEQYF	TGCGCCAGCAGCCAAGACTCAGGCCTCACCTACGAGCAGTACTTC
TRBJ1-2	TRBV11-1	-	-	CASSLSRAGISTRDYGYTF	TGTGCCAGCAGCTTAAGTAGGGCTGGGATCTCGACGAGGGACTATGGCTACACCTTC
TRBJ1-2	TRBV7-9	TRBD1	many	CASSLGTGAYYGYTF	TGTGCCAGCAGCTTAGGGACAGGGGCCTACTATGGCTACACCTTC
TRBJ2-1	TRBV6-2/TRBV6-3	-	many	CASSPPGYNEQFF	TGTGCCAGCAGCCCGCCGGGTTACAATGAGCAGTTCTTC
TRBJ2-7	TRBV20-1	-	many	CSARALGVLEQYF	TGCAGTGCTCGGGCCCTCGGGGTTCTCGAGCAGTACTTC
TRBJ2-2	TRBV6-1	-	few	CASSEIQGPTGELFF	TGTGCCAGCAGCGAGATCCAGGGACCCACCGGGGAGCTGTTTTTT
TRBJ2-3	TRBV27	-	many	CASSSYRDTQYF	TGTGCCAGCAGTTCTTACAGAGATACGCAGTATTTT
TRBJ2-7	TRBV10-3	TRBD1	many	CAISESVGTGVSYEQYF	TGTGCCATCAGTGAGTCTGTGGGGACAGGCGTCTCCTACGAGCAGTACTTC
TRBJ1-1	TRBV19	-	many	CASSEPPGTDTEAFF	TGTGCCAGTAGCGAGCCCCCGGGTACGGACACTGAAGCTTTCTTT
TRBJ1-5	TRBV7-9	-	many	CASTEGGQPQHF	TGTGCCAGCACCGAAGGGGGACAGCCCCAGCATTTT
TRBJ2-7	TRBV9	-	many	CASSGGVGPYEQYF	TGTGCCAGCAGCGGGGGCGTCGGCCCCTACGAGCAGTACTTC
TRBJ2-7	TRBV4-3	TRBD2	many	CASSLEPGLAKDEQYF	TGCGCCAGCAGCCTGGAACCGGGACTAGCGAAAGACGAGCAGTACTTC
TRBJ2-7	TRBV29-1	-	many	CSVEFRGLPGLYF	TGCAGCGTTGAATTTCGGGGGCTCCCGGGGCTGTACTTC
TRBJ2-4	TRBV20-1	TRBD1	many	CSARHYPQGVDIQYF	TGCAGTGCTAGGCATTATCCGCAGGGGGTAGACATTCAGTACTTC
TRBJ2-2	TRBV20-1	-	many	CSGSQPNTGELFF	TGCAGTGGGAGCCAGCCGAACACCGGGGAGCTGTTTTTT
TRBJ2-1	TRBV7-9	TRBD2	-	CASSLPWGGRINNEQFF	TGTGCCAGCAGCTTGCCCTGGGGAGGGCGAATTAACAATGAGCAGTTCTTC